The clone carrying this TCR beta chain showed up many times. TCRdb passed the 5' RACE reads through MiXCR, listing each CDR3 protein once. The sample includes 20,000 to 30,000 distinct CDR3 sequences, 4.5% to 5.5% of them seen just once. This sample is part of a study of early T cells in non-severe SARS-CoV-2 infection. Germline CDR1 is MDHEN and CDR2 is SYDVKM. Trimming took 4 bases from V and 0 from J, leaving 15 bases between them. The CDR3 totals 16 residues. Sequenced: whole blood. This TCR was recovered from an adult who was a healthcare worker with PCR-confirmed SARS-CoV-2 infection or an uninfected control (not recorded which). The chain is built from TRBV28 and TRBJ1-2; D might be TRBD1 (5 bases). CDR3: CASSSPTVTTNYGYTF. The CDR3 DNA follows: TGTGCCAGCAGTTCCCCGACAGTAACGACTAACTATGGCTACACCTTC.